This is a list of T cell receptor beta chains from one sample in a study of Ad26.COV2.S vaccination and SARS-CoV-2 variants. TCRdb's copy holds only in-frame clones and misses some; the assay was immunoSEQ multiplex PCR. The table lists some 290,000 clones, 86% of them singletons. The sequencing used peripheral blood, collected in a trial of Ad26.COV2.S vaccine versus placebo. Receptor source: a person aged 18-65 years who received the Ad26.COV2.S COVID-19 vaccine or a placebo. The CDR3 runs from the conserved cysteine through the conserved F or W. D genes are given only for firm matches. Some rows mark clone size as missing; the rest say once, few, many or name a class of expanded clone.

>TRBJ1-2|TRBV3-1/TRBV3-2|-|TRBD1
CASSRQGHNYGYTF
TGTGCCAGCAGCCGACAGGGCCATAACTATGGCTACACCTTC
>TRBJ2-1|TRBV5-1|-|-
CASSGNPGGVLDNEQFF
TGCGCCAGCAGCGGCAACCCCGGAGGGGTGTTAGACAATGAGCAGTTCTTC
>TRBJ1-6|TRBV4-1|-|-
CASSQDPGPGSPLHF
TGCGCCAGCAGCCAAGATCCAGGGCCCGGTTCACCCCTCCACTTT
>TRBJ2-6|TRBV20-1|once|-
CSASSPGGGANVLTF
TGCAGTGCTAGTTCCCCGGGCGGGGGGGCCAACGTCCTGACTTTC
>TRBJ1-2|TRBV6-2/TRBV6-3|-|-
CASSFDGYGYTF
TGTGCCAGCAGTTTTGACGGCTATGGCTACACCTTC
>TRBJ2-1|TRBV5-4|-|-
CASSSQINNEQFF
TGTGCCAGCAGCTCCCAGATTAACAATGAGCAGTTCTTC
>TRBJ1-5|TRBV5-6|-|-
CASSLGSNQPQHF
TGTGCCAGCAGCTTGGGTAGCAATCAGCCCCAGCATTTT
>TRBJ2-7|TRBV29-1|-|-
CSVAKMGASYEQYF
TGCAGCGTCGCAAAGATGGGGGCCTCCTACGAGCAGTACTTC
>TRBJ1-6|TRBV5-6|-|-
CASSLVADPAYNSPLHF
TGTGCCAGCAGCTTGGTGGCCGATCCCGCTTATAATTCACCCCTCCACTTT
>TRBJ1-2|TRBV3-1/TRBV3-2|-|-
CASSLVPHYGYTF
TGTGCCAGCAGCTTAGTACCCCACTATGGCTACACCTTC
>TRBJ1-2|TRBV5-4|few|-
CASSFPRQPYGYTF
TGTGCCAGCAGCTTTCCCCGGCAGCCCTATGGCTACACCTTC
>TRBJ2-3|TRBV5-1|-|-
CASSLDSTDTQYF
TGCGCCAGCAGCTTAGACAGCACAGATACGCAGTATTTT
>TRBJ2-7|TRBV30|-|TRBD2
CAWTSGTLYEQYF
TGTGCCTGGACTAGCGGGACCCTCTATGAGCAGTACTTC
>TRBJ1-1|TRBV7-9|-|-
CASSLTVKNTEAFF
TGTGCCAGCAGCTTAACAGTGAAGAACACTGAAGCTTTCTTT
>TRBJ1-1|TRBV5-1|-|-
CASSAAEVLNTEAFF
TGCGCCAGCAGCGCCGCAGAGGTCCTGAACACTGAAGCTTTCTTT
>TRBJ1-1|TRBV30|-|-
CAWDTGNTEAFF
TGTGCCTGGGACACAGGGAACACTGAAGCTTTCTTT
>TRBJ2-7|TRBV27|-|-
CASSLRGGSYYEQYF
TGTGCCAGCAGTCTGCGAGGGGGTAGCTACTACGAGCAGTACTTC
>TRBJ2-4|TRBV6-2/TRBV6-3|once|TRBD1
CASSYDRTGAKNIQYF
TGTGCCAGCAGTTACGATCGGACAGGGGCCAAAAACATTCAGTACTTC
>TRBJ2-7|TRBV7-2|-|-
CASGTGTSLYEQYF
TGTGCCAGCGGCACCGGGACTTCGCTCTACGAGCAGTACTTC
>TRBJ2-3|TRBV7-8|few|TRBD2
CASSLYWTSSGGRSTDTQYF
TGTGCCAGCAGCTTATACTGGACGTCTAGCGGGGGGCGCAGCACAGATACGCAGTATTTT
>TRBJ1-4|TRBV11-2|-|-
CASSLGTAAFEKLFF
TGTGCCAGCAGCTTAGGTACGGCGGCTTTCGAAAAACTGTTTTTT
>TRBJ2-7|TRBV7-9|-|-
CASSHYEQYF
TGTGCCAGCAGCCACTACGAGCAGTACTTC
>TRBJ2-3|TRBV5-4|once|-
CASSSGPDTQYF
TGTGCCAGCAGCTCGGGGCCAGATACGCAGTATTTT
>TRBJ2-1|TRBV5-1|-|TRBD2
CASSSSSGGAVEQFF
TGCGCCAGCAGCTCCTCTAGCGGGGGGGCGGTTGAGCAGTTCTTC
>TRBJ2-7|TRBV7-9|few|-
CASSRTAYEQYF
TGTGCCAGCAGCCGGACAGCCTACGAGCAGTACTTC
>TRBJ2-5|TRBV7-2|-|-
CASSLRRGRGTRYQETQYF
TGTGCCAGCAGCTTAAGACGAGGGCGGGGAACCCGGTACCAAGAGACCCAGTACTTC
>TRBJ2-1|TRBV18|-|-
CASSARAPHNEQFF
TGTGCCAGCTCGGCAAGGGCACCCCACAATGAGCAGTTCTTC
>TRBJ2-7|TRBV9|-|TRBD1
CASSVDPTGGSYEQYF
TGTGCCAGCAGCGTAGATCCGACAGGGGGTTCCTACGAGCAGTACTTC
>TRBJ2-1|TRBV6-5|-|-
CASKNPGDEQFF
TGTGCCAGCAAAAATCCGGGCGATGAGCAGTTCTTC
>TRBJ1-2|TRBV7-7|-|-
CASSPHRLVPNGYTF
TGTGCTAGCAGCCCCCACAGGCTAGTACCAAATGGCTACACCTTC
>TRBJ1-1|TRBV27|-|-
CASSLRANTEAFF
TGTGCCAGCAGTTTAAGGGCGAACACTGAAGCTTTCTTT
>TRBJ1-1|TRBV11-2|-|-
CASSLDRAYTEAFF
TGTGCCAGCAGCTTAGATCGGGCCTACACTGAAGCTTTCTTT
>TRBJ2-1|TRBV5-6|-|-
CASSLASAENYNEQFF
TGTGCCAGCAGCTTGGCAAGTGCCGAGAACTACAATGAGCAGTTCTTC
>TRBJ2-1|TRBV12-3/TRBV12-4|-|-
CASRRGLGQFF
TGTGCCAGCAGGAGGGGATTGGGGCAGTTCTTC
>TRBJ1-1|TRBV5-6|-|-
CASSLAVQLYTEAFF
TGTGCCAGCAGCTTGGCCGTACAGCTATATACTGAAGCTTTCTTT
>TRBJ2-5|TRBV5-5|-|-
CASSPRHQETQYF
TGTGCCAGCAGCCCAAGGCACCAAGAGACCCAGTACTTC
>TRBJ1-1|TRBV7-9|-|TRBD1
CASSPRQGSNTEAFF
TGTGCCAGCAGCCCCCGACAGGGGTCGAACACTGAAGCTTTCTTT
>TRBJ1-2|TRBV3-1/TRBV3-2|-|-
CASSQSDRFYGYTF
TGTGCCAGCAGCCAATCGGACCGCTTCTATGGCTACACCTTC
>TRBJ2-5|TRBV15|-|TRBD2
CATSRDPLAGNQETQYF
TGTGCCACCAGCAGAGATCCCCTAGCGGGCAACCAAGAGACCCAGTACTTC
>TRBJ1-5|TRBV6-2/TRBV6-3|-|-
CASSYGEGVPNQPQHF
TGTGCCAGCAGTTACGGTGAGGGGGTACCAAATCAGCCCCAGCATTTT
>TRBJ2-7|TRBV29-1|-|-
CSVKQGTYSQQYF
TGCAGCGTCAAGCAGGGGACATATTCTCAGCAGTACTTC
>TRBJ2-6|TRBV18|once|-
CASSRGSGANVLTF
TGTGCCAGCTCACGGGGGTCCGGGGCCAACGTCCTGACTTTC
>TRBJ1-5|TRBV6-5|-|-
CASRPMTGNQPQHF
TGTGCCAGCAGGCCCATGACGGGTAATCAGCCCCAGCATTTT